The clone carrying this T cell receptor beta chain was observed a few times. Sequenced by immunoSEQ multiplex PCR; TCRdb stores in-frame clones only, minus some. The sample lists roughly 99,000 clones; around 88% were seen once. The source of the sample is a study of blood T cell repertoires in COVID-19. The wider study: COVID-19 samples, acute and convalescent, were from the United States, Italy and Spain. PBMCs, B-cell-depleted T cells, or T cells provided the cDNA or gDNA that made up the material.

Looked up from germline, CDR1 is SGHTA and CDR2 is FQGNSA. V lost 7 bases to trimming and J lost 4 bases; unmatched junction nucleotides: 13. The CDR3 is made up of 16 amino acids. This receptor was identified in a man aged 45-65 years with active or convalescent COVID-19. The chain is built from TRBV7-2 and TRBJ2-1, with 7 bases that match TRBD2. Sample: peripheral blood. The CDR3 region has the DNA TGTGCCAGCACCGACCTCGGGTCTAGCGGATACAATGAGCAGTTCTTC. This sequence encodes CASTDLGSSGYNEQFF.